Listed here are 8 T cell receptor beta chains from one sample, sequenced in a study of cytomegalovirus exposure and HLA in healthy donors. Use of 60 Vbeta and 13 Jbeta primers characterized the PCR. Assay used: immunoSEQ multiplex PCR; TCRdb lists only in-frame clones, some missing. The sample includes more than 90,000 clones, 82% of them seen just once. The source material was PBMCs. These receptors came from a man aged 50 to 60 in good health and CMV-seronegative.

V and J are TRBV2 and TRBJ2-5; tentatively, D is TRBD1 (6 bases). The end of the DNA fits TRBJ2-7 better, so the J call may be wrong. This CDR3 has 14 residues. Germline-derived CDR1 and CDR2 are SNHLY and FYNNEI. The DNA for the CDR3 is TGTGCCAGCAGTGAGAACAGGGATTCCTACGAGCAGTACTTC. Translated, it gives CASSENRDSYEQYF.

The chain has TRBV7-8 and TRBJ2-7; D call uncertain. CDR3 length: 11 residues. CDR1 and CDR2 (germline): SGHVS, FQNEAQ. Trimming pared 5 bases from V and 0 bases from J, leaving 2 bases between. CDR3: CASSRSYEQYF. The CDR3 DNA reads as TGTGCCAGCAGCCGCTCCTACGAGCAGTACTTC.

As DNA, the CDR3 is TGTGCCAGCAGCCCCCCACCCGGACAGGGCGAGCAGTACTTC. Amino acid sequence: CASSPPPGQGEQYF. The chain couples TRBV28 to TRBJ2-7, with TRBD1 matching 8 bases. The CDR3 length is 14 residues. Trimming at V came to 6 bases and at J to 6 bases, leaving 10 bases not matched to a gene. CDR1 and CDR2 (germline): MDHEN, SYDVKM.

The chain has TRBV5-6 and TRBJ2-1; 8 nucleotides align to TRBD1. The CDR3 is 15 amino acids. CDR1 and CDR2 (germline): SGHDT, YYEEEE. Germline trimming cut 4 bases from V and 4 bases from J; bases unmatched to any gene: 7. The CDR3 coding sequence is TGTGCCAGCAGCCCCGGGACAGGAAAATACAATGAGCAGTTCTTC. This gives the protein CASSPGTGKYNEQFF.

The chain combines TRBV19 with TRBJ1-5; possibly TRBD1 for D (6 bases). This CDR3 comprises 17 residues. Trimming shortened V by 3 bases and J by 0 bases, and 15 bases separated the two germline ends. Germline assignment: CDR1 LNHDA and CDR2 SQIVND (reference sequence). The CDR3 region is CASSIRQVAPSNQPQHF. For the CDR3, the DNA is TGTGCCAGTAGTATCAGACAGGTAGCCCCTAGCAATCAGCCCCAGCATTTT.

The rearrangement uses TRBV25-1 and TRBJ1-3; the D gene is possibly TRBD1 (5 bases). The CDR3 length is 12 residues. The germline V gene encodes CDR1 MGHDK and CDR2 SYGVNS. V lost 4 bases and J 7 bases, leaving 8 bases between the germline ends. The CDR3 sequence: CASSGRQNTIYF. In DNA form, the CDR3 reads TGTGCCAGCAGTGGCCGACAGAACACCATATATTTT. The whole variable domain, filled in from reference TRBV25-1 and TRBJ1-3, reads EADIYQTPRYLVIGTGKKITLECSQTMGHDKMYWYQQDPGMELHLIHYSYGVNSTEKGDLSSESTVSRIRTEHFPLTLESARPSHTSQYLCASSGRQNTIYFGEGSWLTVV.

A single count supports this clone. V gene TRBV10-3 combines with J gene TRBJ2-2; TRBD2 matches at 13 bases. The CDR3 loop spans 15 amino acids. J was trimmed by 5 bases and V by 6 bases; bases with no gene match: 3. From germline, CDR1 is ENHRY and CDR2 SYGVKD. CDR3 in DNA: TGTGCCATCAGCTTACTAGCGGGAGGGACCGGGGAGCTGTTTTTT. Amino acid sequence: CAISLLAGGTGELFF.

This clone occurred once. This rearrangement joins TRBV27 to TRBJ1-6; D is perhaps TRBD1 (6 bases). This CDR3 has 16 residues. Trimming cost V 4 bases and J 7 bases, with 17 bases left between them. Per the germline V gene, CDR1 is MNHEY and CDR2 is SMNVEV (reference sequence). The CDR3 DNA follows: TGTGCCAGCAGTTCGGGGACACGGGGGGGGAATTCACCCCTCCACTTT. Protein product: CASSSGTRGGNSPLHF.